This TCR beta chain was recovered during a study of blood T cell repertoires in COVID-19. Overall study context: The United States, Italy and Spain provided the acute and convalescent COVID-19 samples. PBMCs, B-cell-depleted T cells, or T cells were the source of the cDNA or gDNA that made up the material.

As processed by the authors: Amplified reference gene primers provided the basis for estimating nucleated cell counts. TCRdb's table, derived via immunoSEQ multiplex PCR, lists solely in-frame clones and lacks some. Clonal size and the V and J genes are those of that table, whereas D and trimming came from the DNA. The repertoire has 150,000 or so clones, around 88% of them found once; the top ten carry over 4.5%. The sequence was obtained from a human donor in a cohort sampled during active COVID-19. Sequencing input: peripheral blood.

This CDR3 reads CASSATGGPGQPQHF. DNA for the CDR3: TGTGCCAGCAGTGCTACAGGGGGCCCGGGTCAGCCCCAGCATTTT. V gene TRBV28 combines with J gene TRBJ1-5; 9 nucleotides align to TRBD1. There are 15 residues in the CDR3. Per germline, CDR1 MDHEN and CDR2 SYDVKM. After removal of 5 bases from V and 6 bases from J, the junction contained 8 bases not matched to a gene.